Here is one T cell receptor (beta chain) with its context. Its specificity is unknown. Time point indicated: pre-sensitization, week 0. Treatment reported: therapeutic diphenylcyclopropenone sensitization with weekly scalp DPC. These data come from a study of human T cells and chemical hapten exposure. Study-level information: Patch tests applied 0.01% DPC to the upper back, read at 6 days. The patient population, which was mostly female, had alopecia areata, totalis or universalis.

Trimming at V came to 1 base and at J to 5 bases, leaving 10 bases not matched to a gene. This CDR3 region has 17 residues. Germline V CDR1 and CDR2: SGDLS, YYNGEE. TCRdb re-derived calls from the RACE reads in MiXCR, one entry per CDR3 protein. The sample has 150,000 to 200,000 distinct CDR3 sequences, under 35% seen once. General study findings and limits: Counts of TCRs above 1 in 1000 frequency stayed unchanged with DPC sensitization.

The sample consisted of whole blood, taken in connection with sensitization to the hapten diphenylcyclopropenone (DPC). The chain couples TRBV9 to TRBJ2-2, with TRBD2 identical over 8 bases. This clonotype was obtained from a woman in her 30s with alopecia areata. Some clones in this sample may be carry-over from other donors' samples. CDR3 nucleotides: TGTGCCAGCAGCGTAAGCGGGAGAGGTGATTCGACCGGGGAGCTGTTTTTT. It encodes CASSVSGRGDSTGELFF.